This is a list of T cell receptor beta chains from one sample in a study of cytomegalovirus exposure and HLA in healthy donors. Libraries were prepared by immunoSEQ multiplex PCR; TCRdb keeps only in-frame clonotypes and omits some of them. The sample lists some 90,000 clones, around 77% occurring once. Sequencing used PBMCs. These receptors all come from a boy under 18 in good health and CMV-seronegative. CDR3s include the opening cysteine and the closing phenylalanine or tryptophan. The D gene is left open where the match is weak. Only part of the rows carry a size: once, few, many, or a class if the clone is expanded.

>TRBV4-1|TRBD1|-|TRBJ2-1
TGCGCCAGCAGCACTACCGGGACAGGGGGGGGTGAGCAGTTCTTC
CASSTTGTGGGEQFF
>TRBV7-2|-|-|TRBJ1-2
TGTGCCAGCAGGAGGGACCAGGGAGGCTATGGCTACACCTTC
CASRRDQGGYGYTF
>TRBV15|TRBD1|-|TRBJ1-1
TGTGCCACCAGCAGAGGGACAGGGGGCACTGAAGCTTTCTTT
CATSRGTGGTEAFF
>TRBV7-9|TRBD1|-|TRBJ2-7
TGTGCCAGCAGCCGTGGGACAGAAAAGATCTACGAGCAGTACTTC
CASSRGTEKIYEQYF
>TRBV10-2|-|-|TRBJ1-1
TGCGCCAGCAGTGTTTTGGTAGGGGAAGGGACTGAAGCTTTCTTT
CASSVLVGEGTEAFF
>TRBV10-3|TRBD2|-|TRBJ2-1
TGTGCCACCACAGCGGGAGTGGGGTACAATGAGCAGTTCTTC
CATTAGVGYNEQFF
>TRBV21-1|-|few|TRBJ1-4
TGTGCCAGCAGCAACCGACAGGAAGAAAAACTGTTTTTT
CASSNRQEEKLFF
>TRBV4-2|-|-|TRBJ1-1
TGTGCCAGCAGCCAAGGGACAACCTACACTGAAGCTTTCTTT
CASSQGTTYTEAFF
>TRBV30|-|-|TRBJ1-2
TGTGCCTGGAGTGTTACAGGGATCTATGGCTACACCTTC
CAWSVTGIYGYTF
>TRBV19|-|-|TRBJ2-1
TGTGCCAGTAGTATCGGACTTAACAATGAGCAGTTCTTC
CASSIGLNNEQFF
>TRBV28|-|-|TRBJ2-3
TGTGCCAGCAGTGAGGACAGAAGCACAGATACGCAGTATTTT
CASSEDRSTDTQYF
>TRBV4-2|-|-|TRBJ2-7
TGTGCCAGCAGCCAAGAGAGGGCTACCTACGAGCAGTACTTC
CASSQERATYEQYF
>TRBV2|TRBD1|-|TRBJ1-2
TGTGCCAGCAGTGTGGTACAGGGGGTAGGCTACACCTTC
CASSVVQGVGYTF
>TRBV6-5|TRBD1|-|TRBJ2-7
TGTGCCAGCAGTTTTCTCCCCGGGACAGGGGCCTACGAGCAGTACTTC
CASSFLPGTGAYEQYF
>TRBV9|TRBD2|-|TRBJ2-5
TGTGCCAGCAGTAAGCGCGGGGGAAAGACCCAGTACTTC
CASSKRGGKTQYF
>TRBV9|TRBD1|once|TRBJ1-3
TGTGCCAGCAGCTCCCCCGGGACAGGGTCTGGAAACACCATATATTTT
CASSSPGTGSGNTIYF
>TRBV4-2|TRBD2|-|TRBJ2-1
TGTGCCAGCAGCCACTCGACTAGCGGGATTTACAATGAGCAGTTCTTC
CASSHSTSGIYNEQFF
>TRBV10-2|-|-|TRBJ2-2
TGCGCCAGCAGTGTTCTCCACACCGGGGAGCTGTTTTTT
CASSVLHTGELFF
>TRBV5-6|TRBD1|-|TRBJ2-5
TGTGCCAGCAGCCTAGACAGGGGGCGAGGAGAGACCCAGTACTTC
CASSLDRGRGETQYF
>TRBV11-2|-|-|TRBJ1-1
TGTGCCAGCACCACTTACGGCCAGCGGAACACTGAAGCTTTCTTT
CASTTYGQRNTEAFF
>TRBV5-4|-|-|TRBJ1-1
TGTGCCAGCAGCTTGGTGGGCTACACTGAAGCTTTCTTT
CASSLVGYTEAFF
>TRBV11-2|-|-|TRBJ2-2
TGTGCCAGCAGTAGAAATCAGGGCGCCGCCGGGGAGCTGTTTTTT
CASSRNQGAAGELFF
>TRBV13|-|-|TRBJ1-1
TGTGCCAGCAGCTTAGGCGAGGATTACACTGAAGCTTTCTTT
CASSLGEDYTEAFF
>TRBV30|-|once|TRBJ2-7
TGTGCCTGGAGTCGTACTACAGGGGAGCAGTACTTC
CAWSRTTGEQYF
>TRBV7-9|-|-|TRBJ1-2
TGTGCCAGCAGCCCGCCCCAGGCATCGTATGGCTACACCTTC
CASSPPQASYGYTF
>TRBV5-4|-|-|TRBJ2-7
TGTGCCAGCAGCTTGCCTGGCCGCTACGAGCAGTACTTC
CASSLPGRYEQYF
>TRBV30|TRBD2|-|TRBJ2-7
TGTGCCTCGTCGACTAGCGGGAGGGCCTACGAGCAGTACTTC
CASSTSGRAYEQYF
>TRBV5-4|-|once|TRBJ1-2
TGTGCCAGCAGCCTGGGCTTAGATACTAACTATGGCTACACCTTC
CASSLGLDTNYGYTF
>TRBV7-2|TRBD1|-|TRBJ1-2
TGTGCCAGCAGCCTTGGGACAGCCGAACTCTACTATGGCTACACCTTC
CASSLGTAELYYGYTF
>TRBV7-9|-|-|TRBJ2-5
TGTGCCAGCAGCTTAATGGCGGACAGCCAAGAGACCCAGTACTTC
CASSLMADSQETQYF
>TRBV2|TRBD1|-|TRBJ2-7
TGTGCCAGCAGTCTCCGGGACAGAAGCTCCTACGAGCAGTACTTC
CASSLRDRSSYEQYF
>TRBV30|-|-|TRBJ1-2
TGTGCCTGGAGTGGTACGGGCTATGGCTACACCTTC
CAWSGTGYGYTF
>TRBV25-1|-|-|TRBJ1-2
TGTGCCAGCAGTGGACTTCAGGGGCTGGACTATGGCTACACCTTC
CASSGLQGLDYGYTF
>TRBV5-1|TRBD2|-|TRBJ2-1
TGCGCCAGCAGCTTGATGAGCGGGACGGGATCGAATGAGCAGTTCTTC
CASSLMSGTGSNEQFF
>TRBV6-1|-|-|TRBJ2-1
TGTGCCAGCAGGGCTATTGAGGCTATGGATGAGCAGTTCTTC
CASRAIEAMDEQFF
>TRBV6-6|-|-|TRBJ2-5
TGTGCCAGCAGTTACTCGGTAGGGAGAGAGACCCAGTACTTC
CASSYSVGRETQYF
>TRBV10-3|-|-|TRBJ1-1
TGTGCCATCAGTGTGGGGTTGACAGTGATGAACACTGAAGCTTTCTTT
CAISVGLTVMNTEAFF
>TRBV6-5|-|-|TRBJ1-6
TGTGCCAGCAGTTACATGAGCTCCTATAATTCACCCCTCCACTTT
CASSYMSSYNSPLHF
>TRBV29-1|-|-|TRBJ2-5
TGCAGCGTTGAAGAGGCCTCGGGCCAGTACTTC
CSVEEASGQYF
>TRBV5-1|TRBD1|-|TRBJ2-7
TGCGCCAGCAGCTTGGAGGGGGCCGACGAGCAGTACTTC
CASSLEGADEQYF
>TRBV27|-|-|TRBJ2-7
TGTGCCAGCAGTTATGGGGGGAACGAGCAGTACTTC
CASSYGGNEQYF